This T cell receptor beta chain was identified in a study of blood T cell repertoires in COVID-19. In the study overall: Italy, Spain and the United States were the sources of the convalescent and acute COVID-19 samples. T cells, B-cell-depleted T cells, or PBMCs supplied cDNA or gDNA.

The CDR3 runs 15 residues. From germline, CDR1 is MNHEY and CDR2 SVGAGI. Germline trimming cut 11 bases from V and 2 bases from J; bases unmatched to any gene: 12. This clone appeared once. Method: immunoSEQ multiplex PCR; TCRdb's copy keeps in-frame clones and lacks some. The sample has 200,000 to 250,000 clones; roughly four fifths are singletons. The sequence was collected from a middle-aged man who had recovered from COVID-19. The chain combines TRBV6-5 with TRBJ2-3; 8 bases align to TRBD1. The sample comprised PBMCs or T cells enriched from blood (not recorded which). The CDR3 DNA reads TGTGCCTCTCGGACAGGGCGTTTAAACACAGATACGCAGTATTTT. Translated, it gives CASRTGRLNTDTQYF.